The table lists the clone carrying this TCR beta chain with many counts. Its target is not known. The data stem from a study of T cells in Graves' hyperthyroidism and ophthalmopathy. Study-wide findings and caveats: From stable hyperthyroidism, ophthalmopathy was set apart by a 13 V-J model.

Amplified TCR beta CDR3 regions derived from RNA transcripts. TCR CDR3 underwent first-round RT-PCR with the HTBI primer set. One entry per CDR3 protein, called by TCRdb with MiXCR from the multiplex PCR reads. The table lists some 460,000 distinct CDR3 sequences, around 14% of them singletons. The CDR3 totals 14 residues. The germline gives CDR1 SGHRS, CDR2 YFSETQ. The J segment lost 5 bases and the V segment lost 3 bases, leaving 8 bases of the junction unmatched. This TCR was recovered from a woman between 18 and 29 years old with Graves' hyperthyroidism. J is TRBJ2-7 and V is TRBV5-1; TRBD1 agrees at 7 bases. Source material: blood. The DNA for the CDR3 is TGCGCCAGCAGCTCCCGTGATGGACAGGACGAGCAGTACTTC. Amino acids: CASSSRDGQDEQYF.